What follows are 25 T cell receptor beta chains derived from one specimen sequenced in a study of shared clonotypes between healthy human individuals. Clones were sequenced by immunoSEQ multiplex PCR, and TCRdb holds only the in-frame ones, with some missing. In the table there are around 1.6 million clones, around 98% of which are singletons. Sequencing used naive CD4+ T cells sorted from blood. The subset: CD45RA+ positively selected. The receptors stem from a man aged 30 to 39 in good health.

The J gene is TRBJ1-5, the V gene TRBV5-8, with a tentative D call TRBD1 (6 bases). In germline, CDR1 is SGHTS, CDR2 YDEGEE. The V end was cut by 4 bases, the J end by 6 bases, with 8 bases between. CDR3 length: 12 residues. The CDR3 sequence is CASSRTAQPQHF. The CDR3 DNA reads as TGTGCCAGCAGCCGGACAGCTCAGCCCCAGCATTTT.

This clone was seen just once. The genes are TRBV9 and TRBJ2-3; 7 bases line up with TRBD1. The CDR3 covers 14 residues. The junction had 3 bases not matched to a gene; V was cut back by 3 bases and J by 2 bases. Germline V CDR1 and CDR2: SGDLS, YYNGEE. The CDR3 nucleotides read TGTGCCAGCAGCGCAGGGACAGTCACAGATACGCAGTATTTT. Translated: CASSAGTVTDTQYF.

The V and J genes are TRBV7-8 and TRBJ2-1, with TRBD2 matching 8 bases. The germline CDR1 and CDR2 sequences are SGHVS and FQNEAQ. J lost 4 bases, V lost 4 bases, and 9 bases had no gene match. There are 16 residues in the CDR3. The CDR3 nucleotides read TGTGCCAGCAGCTCCTTCCTGCGGGAGGCGTACAATGAGCAGTTCTTC. Its protein is CASSSFLREAYNEQFF.

The chain uses TRBV27 and TRBJ2-2, with D perhaps TRBD1 (6 bases). The CDR3 loop spans 16 amino acids. The germline V and J ends were trimmed by 6 bases and 6 bases, with 20 bases remaining between them. The V gene's germline CDR1 is MNHEY and CDR2 SMNVEV (reference sequence). The CDR3 spells CASSIITHTGSGELFF. CDR3 bases: TGTGCCAGCAGCATTATTACCCATACAGGGTCCGGGGAGCTGTTTTTT.

Notes on this clone: The sample carries other DNA sequences with the same CDR3. The V call is TRBV4-3, the J call TRBJ2-7, with 9 bases identical to TRBD2. Germline V CDR1 and CDR2: LGHNA, YSLEER. This CDR3 contains 14 residues. The V segment lost 3 bases and the J segment 3 bases; nucleotides outside the gene matches: 3. CDR3 nucleotide sequence: TGCGCCAGCAGCCAGGGACTAGCTGGCTACGAGCAGTACTTC. It yields the protein CASSQGLAGYEQYF.

Regarding this clone: Other nucleotide sequences from this sample produce the same CDR3. The chain links TRBV18 to TRBJ2-7; TRBD1 matches 7 bases. This CDR3 region has 14 residues. Germline V gene sequence: CDR1 KGHSH, CDR2 LQKENI. Unmatched junction bases numbered 2, after V lost 1 base and J lost 2 bases. The CDR3 DNA is TGTGCCAGCTCACCACGTCAGGGGGCCTACGAGCAGTACTTC. Protein: CASSPRQGAYEQYF.

This chain links TRBV6-1 with TRBJ2-3; D gene ambiguous. The CDR3 length is 11 residues. Germline CDR1 is MNHNS and CDR2 is SASEGT. V lost 8 bases and J lost 5, with 8 bases in between. CDR3 sequence reads: CASGLIDTQYF. The CDR3 nucleotides read TGTGCCAGCGGGCTAATAGATACGCAGTATTTT.

Regarding this clone: Different DNA sequences within this sample yield the same CDR3. The chain couples TRBV28 to TRBJ1-2; D call uncertain. Germline loops: CDR1 MDHEN, CDR2 SYDVKM. The V gene lost 2 bases and the J gene lost 4 bases, with 8 bases spanning the gap. This CDR3 has 13 amino acids. For the CDR3, the DNA is TGTGCCAGCAGTTTAACCGGAACCTATGGCTACACCTTC. This translates into CASSLTGTYGYTF.

The chain combines TRBV10-1 with TRBJ1-2; 8 positions agree with TRBD1. The J segment lost 4 bases and the V segment lost 0 bases, leaving 4 bases of the junction unmatched. The CDR3 is 15 amino acids. The germline V gene encodes CDR1 WNHNN and CDR2 SYGVQD (reference sequence). The CDR3 nucleotides read TGCGCCAGCAGTGAGTCACCGGGACAGGTCTATGGCTACACCTTC. This encodes CASSESPGQVYGYTF.

The chain is built from TRBV5-5 and TRBJ1-1; TRBD1 matches 10 bases. Germline V CDR1 and CDR2: SGHKS, YYEKEE (reference sequence). J lost 5 bases, V lost 6 bases, and 16 bases had no gene match. This CDR3 comprises 17 residues. The CDR3 sequence is CASNPRDRGPLMTEAFF. Written as DNA, the CDR3 is TGTGCCAGCAACCCAAGGGACAGGGGCCCCCTTATGACTGAAGCTTTCTTT. Using reference TRBV5-5 and TRBJ1-1 for the parts outside the CDR3, the full variable domain is DAGVTQSPTHLIKTRGQQVTLRCSPISGHKSVSWYQQVLGQGPQFIFQYYEKEERGRGNFPDRFSARQFPNYSSELNVNALLLGDSALYLCASNPRDRGPLMTEAFFGQGTRLTVV.

V is TRBV5-1 and J is TRBJ2-5; D unresolved. The CDR3 length is 16 residues. Trimming removed 4 bases at V and 2 bases at J, with 18 bases between. The germline gives CDR1 SGHRS, CDR2 YFSETQ. The CDR3 sequence: CASSPRLSVGQETQYF. The CDR3 DNA reads TGCGCCAGCAGCCCCCGCTTGTCAGTCGGGCAAGAGACCCAGTACTTC.

The chain joins TRBV18 to TRBJ2-3, with TRBD2 matching 10 bases. Germline V gene lookup returns CDR1 KGHSH and CDR2 LQKENI. The ends lost 3 bases at V and 5 bases at J; junction bases unmatched: 8. This CDR3 spans 16 amino acids. The chain's CDR3 is CASSPGLAVGEDTQYF. DNA for the CDR3: TGTGCCAGCTCACCTGGACTAGCGGTAGGGGAAGATACGCAGTATTTT.

The chain employs TRBV10-1 and TRBJ2-2; D gene unclear. V dropped 4 bases and J dropped 2 bases, with 8 bases sitting between them. There are 14 residues in the CDR3. Germline CDR1 WNHNN, CDR2 SYGVQD (reference sequence). CDR3 loop: CASSALHNTGELFF. The CDR3 bases are TGCGCCAGCAGTGCGCTCCACAACACCGGGGAGCTGTTTTTT.

The chain is built from TRBV28 and TRBJ1-1, with D unclear. Per the germline V gene, CDR1 is MDHEN and CDR2 is SYDVKM. Trimming cost V 1 base and J 3 bases, with 6 bases left between them. The CDR3 is made up of 13 amino acids. CDR3 protein: CASSLFVDTEAFF. In DNA, the CDR3 is TGTGCCAGCAGTTTATTTGTGGACACTGAAGCTTTCTTT.

The chain recombines TRBV10-3 with TRBJ2-1; 11 nucleotides align to TRBD1. The junction had 9 bases not matched to a gene; V was cut back by 7 bases and J by 7 bases. Germline V gene data show CDR1 as ENHRY and CDR2 as SYGVKD. This CDR3 has 15 amino acids. CDR3 nucleotide sequence: TGTGCCATCACCCCGGACAGGGGGCTCCCAAATGAGCAGTTCTTC. It is translated as CAITPDRGLPNEQFF.

The genes are TRBV9 and TRBJ1-4, with a weak D call TRBD1 (5 bases). The CDR3 length is 14 residues. CDR1 SGDLS and CDR2 YYNGEE come from the germline V gene. Trimming took 3 bases from V and 14 from J, leaving 20 bases between them. DNA for the CDR3: TGTGCCAGCAGCGCAGACGGGACGTACGCCAGGCTGTTTTTT. Its translation: CASSADGTYARLFF.

The chain joins TRBV2 to TRBJ2-7; 10 bases are a match to TRBD1. Germline lookup yields CDR1 SNHLY and CDR2 FYNNEI. The CDR3 is 12 amino acids. The V and J ends lost 10 bases and 6 bases, in that order; junction bases with no gene match: 6. The CDR3: CANRQGASEQYF. Written as DNA, the CDR3 is TGTGCCAACCGACAGGGGGCCAGCGAGCAGTACTTC.

The rearrangement joins TRBV5-1 to TRBJ2-3; TRBD1 is a possible D gene (6 bases). The CDR3 has 15 residues. The V and J ends lost 3 bases and 5 bases respectively, with 16 bases between them. Germline-derived CDR1 and CDR2 are SGHRS and YFSETQ. CDR3 residues: CASSWGPSLGDTQYF. The CDR3 bases are TGCGCCAGCAGCTGGGGGCCGTCTCTCGGAGATACGCAGTATTTT.

The chain has TRBV4-1 and TRBJ2-7; 7 positions agree with TRBD1. Germline lookup yields CDR1 MGHRA and CDR2 YSYEKL. Trimming at V came to 1 base and at J to 6 bases, leaving 6 bases not matched to a gene. The CDR3 is 14 amino acids. The CDR3 here is CASSQADRVGEQYF. CDR3 coding DNA: TGCGCCAGCAGCCAAGCAGACAGGGTGGGCGAGCAGTACTTC.

The CDR3 DNA follows: TGTGCCAGCAGCCTAAACAGGGGGTTAAATCAGCCCCAGCATTTT. Translation gives CASSLNRGLNQPQHF. The J gene is TRBJ1-5, the V gene TRBV7-2; 8 bases agree with TRBD1. The CDR3 sequence is 15 residues long. V shed 5 bases, J shed 4 bases, and the junction held 7 bases outside the gene matches. Germline CDR1 is SGHTA and CDR2 is FQGNSA.

Turning to this clone: The sample carries other DNA sequences with the same CDR3. The chain employs TRBV18 and TRBJ2-7; 9 bases match TRBD1. This CDR3 comprises 14 residues. Germline V CDR1 and CDR2: KGHSH, LQKENI. V was clipped by 3 bases and J by 4 bases; unmatched bases: 4. The CDR3 sequence: CASSPGQGDYEQYF. For the CDR3, the DNA is TGTGCCAGCTCACCGGGACAGGGCGATTACGAGCAGTACTTC.

The chain recombines TRBV15 with TRBJ1-1; D not certain. This CDR3 has 13 amino acids. V dropped 0 bases and J dropped 1 base, with 3 bases sitting between them. Germline-derived CDR1 and CDR2 are LNHNV and YYDKDF (reference sequence). The CDR3 DNA reads as TGTGCCACCAGCAGAGAAAGGAACACTGAAGCTTTCTTT. Amino acid sequence: CATSRERNTEAFF.

This chain links TRBV15 with TRBJ2-1; D is tentatively TRBD1 or TRBD2 (5 bases each). The CDR3 length is 16 residues. V was pared by 1 base and J by 7 bases, with 17 bases between. The germline V gene encodes CDR1 LNHNV and CDR2 YYDKDF (reference sequence). The CDR3 loop reads CATSRAAAEAGNEQFF. CDR3 nucleotides: TGTGCCACCAGCAGAGCGGCGGCGGAGGCAGGGAATGAGCAGTTCTTC. Together with reference TRBV15 and TRBJ2-1, the CDR3 gives the full variable domain: DAMVIQNPRYQVTQFGKPVTLSCSQTLNHNVMYWYQQKSSQAPKLLFHYYDKDFNNEADTPDNFQSRRPNTSFCFLDIRSPGLGDTAMYLCATSRAAAEAGNEQFFGPGTRLTVL.

The chain is built from TRBV7-6 and TRBJ2-5, with 8 nucleotides matching TRBD2. The CDR3 length is 18 residues. Trimming at V came to 1 base and at J to 3 bases, leaving 13 bases not matched to a gene. Germline V gene sequence: CDR1 SGHVS, CDR2 FNYEAQ. CDR3 sequence reads: CASSLVRFLSGSKETQYF. The CDR3 nucleotides are TGTGCCAGCAGCTTAGTCCGATTCTTGAGCGGGAGTAAAGAGACCCAGTACTTC.

The chain uses TRBV2 and TRBJ1-1; a weak D match, TRBD1 (5 bases). The CDR3 extends over 16 amino acids. V lost 4 bases and J lost 5, with 20 bases in between. The V gene's germline CDR1 is SNHLY and CDR2 FYNNEI. The CDR3 protein is CASSGARGGWDTEAFF. The CDR3 DNA reads TGTGCCAGCAGTGGGGCGAGGGGCGGATGGGATACTGAAGCTTTCTTT.